A selection of T cell receptor beta chains follows, all from one sample in a study of human T cells and chemical hapten exposure. TCRdb called the RACE reads again in MiXCR, with one record for every CDR3 protein. This table has fewer than 85,000 distinct CDR3 sequences, approximately 8% appearing once. The sequencing input was whole blood. These receptor sequences come from a male donor in good health. Some clones in this sample may be carry-over from other donors' samples. Each CDR3 is given with its conserved first and last residue. Each record gives: V gene, J gene, CDR3 protein.

v_gene: TRBV7-6; j_gene: TRBJ2-3; CDR3aa: CASSPLSSGSTDTQYF
v_gene: TRBV6-2/TRBV6-3; j_gene: TRBJ1-5; CDR3aa: CASRTGRTRDQPQHF
v_gene: TRBV12-5; j_gene: TRBJ1-5; CDR3aa: CASGLVHGGQGQPQHF
v_gene: TRBV19; j_gene: TRBJ2-4; CDR3aa: CASSMGNIQYF
v_gene: TRBV20-1; j_gene: TRBJ2-3; CDR3aa: CSARAGFSSGTPHTDTQYF
v_gene: TRBV25-1; j_gene: TRBJ1-6; CDR3aa: CASEDAAGLGLYYNSPLHF
v_gene: TRBV2; j_gene: TRBJ1-6; CDR3aa: CASSEYGQGRYNSPLHF
v_gene: TRBV5-6; j_gene: TRBJ1-1; CDR3aa: CASSFTPGDNTEAFF
v_gene: TRBV9; j_gene: TRBJ1-2; CDR3aa: CASSVGAGTGDRGYTF
v_gene: TRBV12-3/TRBV12-4; j_gene: TRBJ2-7; CDR3aa: CASSLQAGGPHEQYF
v_gene: TRBV7-9; j_gene: TRBJ1-6; CDR3aa: CASIGQSYNSPLHF
v_gene: TRBV12-3/TRBV12-4; j_gene: TRBJ2-4; CDR3aa: CASSGEAKNIQYF
v_gene: TRBV12-3/TRBV12-4; j_gene: TRBJ1-2; CDR3aa: CASSLGSGYTF
v_gene: TRBV7-2; j_gene: TRBJ2-7; CDR3aa: CASSPPEAVEQYF
v_gene: TRBV7-9; j_gene: TRBJ2-3; CDR3aa: CASSLVAGTQYF
v_gene: TRBV4-3; j_gene: TRBJ2-1; CDR3aa: CASSQAGLAGEQFF
v_gene: TRBV20-1; j_gene: TRBJ2-5; CDR3aa: CSARGERGDQETQYF
v_gene: TRBV6-6; j_gene: TRBJ1-5; CDR3aa: CASRPTGDSNQPQHF
v_gene: TRBV5-1; j_gene: TRBJ2-1; CDR3aa: CASRHVGDEQFF
v_gene: TRBV5-1; j_gene: TRBJ2-3; CDR3aa: CASTPAVAGGVSTDTQYF
v_gene: TRBV20-1; j_gene: TRBJ2-7; CDR3aa: CSARDLDYEYEQYF
v_gene: TRBV12-3/TRBV12-4; j_gene: TRBJ1-1; CDR3aa: CASSIGPGGTEAFF
v_gene: TRBV10-3; j_gene: TRBJ1-1; CDR3aa: CAIREEGAPTTEAFF
v_gene: TRBV10-2; j_gene: TRBJ2-1; CDR3aa: CASTEGSGSGAYNEQFF
v_gene: TRBV12-3/TRBV12-4; j_gene: TRBJ2-5; CDR3aa: CASRSRTEQETQYF
v_gene: TRBV7-2; j_gene: TRBJ2-3; CDR3aa: CASSFAGSNTDTQYF
v_gene: TRBV27; j_gene: TRBJ2-7; CDR3aa: CASSPIAQSYEQYF
v_gene: TRBV9; j_gene: TRBJ1-1; CDR3aa: CASSVGAGGMNTEAFF
v_gene: TRBV7-2; j_gene: TRBJ2-3; CDR3aa: CASSLSGGPTDTQYF
v_gene: TRBV20-1; j_gene: TRBJ2-3; CDR3aa: CSAKLGGGADTQYF
v_gene: TRBV25-1; j_gene: TRBJ2-7; CDR3aa: CASSRGLAGGFSYEQYF
v_gene: TRBV29-1; j_gene: TRBJ2-3; CDR3aa: CSVVPAWSTDTQYF
v_gene: TRBV7-2; j_gene: TRBJ1-1; CDR3aa: CASSLYSGNTEAFF
v_gene: TRBV14; j_gene: TRBJ2-3; CDR3aa: CASSQDGGPGASSTDTQYF
v_gene: TRBV19; j_gene: TRBJ2-5; CDR3aa: CASSIAEGRIEETQYF
v_gene: TRBV5-6; j_gene: TRBJ1-1; CDR3aa: CASSSPSSNTEAFF
v_gene: TRBV12-3/TRBV12-4; j_gene: TRBJ1-1; CDR3aa: CASQPKRGAGTEAFF
v_gene: TRBV29-1; j_gene: TRBJ2-1; CDR3aa: CSVEKGLEQFF
v_gene: TRBV5-1; j_gene: TRBJ1-2; CDR3aa: CASSLGVIAGDGRYGYTF
v_gene: TRBV3-1; j_gene: TRBJ2-7; CDR3aa: CASSQEGAQAPYEQYF
v_gene: TRBV19; j_gene: TRBJ1-1; CDR3aa: CASSIDPGAETEAFF
v_gene: TRBV4-1; j_gene: TRBJ2-4; CDR3aa: CASSQVTALRNIQYF
v_gene: TRBV7-7; j_gene: TRBJ2-2; CDR3aa: CASSRTGVGGELFF
v_gene: TRBV2; j_gene: TRBJ2-5; CDR3aa: CASSPRQGFETQYF
v_gene: TRBV6-6; j_gene: TRBJ1-6; CDR3aa: CASSPTGGESPLHF
v_gene: TRBV7-9; j_gene: TRBJ2-6; CDR3aa: CASSSRSTASPTVVLTF
v_gene: TRBV29-1; j_gene: TRBJ2-3; CDR3aa: CSVELDRGTDTQYF
v_gene: TRBV5-1; j_gene: TRBJ2-1; CDR3aa: CASSWGTGASGFSYNEQFF
v_gene: TRBV9; j_gene: TRBJ2-1; CDR3aa: CASSVASSGGVSEQFF
v_gene: TRBV27; j_gene: TRBJ2-3; CDR3aa: CASSLGRGGGLTDTQYF
v_gene: TRBV12-3/TRBV12-4; j_gene: TRBJ2-2; CDR3aa: CASSPSTLSGVTGELFF
v_gene: TRBV11-2; j_gene: TRBJ2-6; CDR3aa: CASSLETGSTGANVLTF
v_gene: TRBV7-2; j_gene: TRBJ1-1; CDR3aa: CASSAGQGAPTEAFF
v_gene: TRBV18; j_gene: TRBJ2-1; CDR3aa: CASSSTSGTDEQFF
v_gene: TRBV6-5; j_gene: TRBJ2-7; CDR3aa: CASRRGLAGPYEQYF
v_gene: TRBV7-9; j_gene: TRBJ1-4; CDR3aa: CALAGQGVEKLFF
v_gene: TRBV12-3/TRBV12-4; j_gene: TRBJ2-7; CDR3aa: CASSLMWGKDEQYF